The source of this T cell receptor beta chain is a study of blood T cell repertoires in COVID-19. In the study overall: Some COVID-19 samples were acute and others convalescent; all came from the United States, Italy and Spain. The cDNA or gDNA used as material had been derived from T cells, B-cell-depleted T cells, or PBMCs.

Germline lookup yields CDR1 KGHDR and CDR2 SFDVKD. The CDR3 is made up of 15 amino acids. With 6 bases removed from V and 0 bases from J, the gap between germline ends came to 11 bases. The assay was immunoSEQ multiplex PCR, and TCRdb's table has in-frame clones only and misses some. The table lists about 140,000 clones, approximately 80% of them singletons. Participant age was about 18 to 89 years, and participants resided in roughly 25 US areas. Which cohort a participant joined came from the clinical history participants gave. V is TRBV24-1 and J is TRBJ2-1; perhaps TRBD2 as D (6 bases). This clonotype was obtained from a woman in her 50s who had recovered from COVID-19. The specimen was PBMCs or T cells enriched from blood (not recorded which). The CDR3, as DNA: TGTGCCACCAGTTTCGGGGGTACCTCCTACAATGAGCAGTTCTTC. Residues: CATSFGGTSYNEQFF.